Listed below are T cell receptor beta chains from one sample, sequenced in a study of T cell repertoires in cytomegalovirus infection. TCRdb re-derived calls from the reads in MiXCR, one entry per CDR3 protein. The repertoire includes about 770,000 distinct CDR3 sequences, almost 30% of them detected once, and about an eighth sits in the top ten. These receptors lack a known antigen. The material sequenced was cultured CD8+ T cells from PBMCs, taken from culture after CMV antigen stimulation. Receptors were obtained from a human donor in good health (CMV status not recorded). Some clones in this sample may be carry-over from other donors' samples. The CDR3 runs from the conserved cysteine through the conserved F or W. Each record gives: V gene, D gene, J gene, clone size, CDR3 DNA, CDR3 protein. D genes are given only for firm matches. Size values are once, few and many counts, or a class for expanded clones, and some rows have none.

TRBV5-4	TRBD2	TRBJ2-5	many	TGTGCCAGCAGCACGAGGGTTACTAGCGGATTCCAAGAGACCCAGTACTTC	CASSTRVTSGFQETQYF
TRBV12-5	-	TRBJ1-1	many	TGTGCTGGACTCTCCGACACGTACGCTGAAGCTTTCTTT	CAGLSDTYAEAFF
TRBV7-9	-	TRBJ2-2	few	TGTGCCAGCAGCTCGGGGTCATCGAACACCGGGGAGCTGTTTTTT	CASSSGSSNTGELFF
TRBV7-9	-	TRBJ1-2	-	TGTGCCAGCAGCGACGGGGGACGGGGAAATTATGGCTACACCTTC	CASSDGGRGNYGYTF
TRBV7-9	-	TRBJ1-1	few	TGTGCCAGCAGCTTAGCCACACAGGGCCAGAACACTGAAGCTTTCTTT	CASSLATQGQNTEAFF
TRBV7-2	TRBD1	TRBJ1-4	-	TGTGCCAGCAGCTTACGGTCTGGGACAGGGAGTGAAAAACTGTTTTTT	CASSLRSGTGSEKLFF
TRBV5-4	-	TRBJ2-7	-	TGTGCCAGCAGCTTGGATGGCTATTCTGGGAACGAGCAGTACTTC	CASSLDGYSGNEQYF
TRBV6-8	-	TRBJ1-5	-	TGTGCACAGCGGTATATTCAGGGCGGACTCCAAGATCAGCCCCAGCATTTT	CAQRYIQGGLQDQPQHF
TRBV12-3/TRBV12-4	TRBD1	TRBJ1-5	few	TGTGCCAGCAGTGAAGGACAGGGGGCACAGCCCCAGCATTTT	CASSEGQGAQPQHF
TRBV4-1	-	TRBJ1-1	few	TGCGCCAGCAGCCAAGATCCGTGGGGGGCATGGACTGAAGCTTTCTTT	CASSQDPWGAWTEAFF
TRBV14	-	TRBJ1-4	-	TGTGCCAGCAGCCAAGTCAGGGGTCGGGGTGAAAAACTGTTTTTT	CASSQVRGRGEKLFF
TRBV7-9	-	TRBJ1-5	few	TGTGCCAGCAGCTTAGTGGGAAAGGGGGACAATCAGCCCCAGCATTTT	CASSLVGKGDNQPQHF
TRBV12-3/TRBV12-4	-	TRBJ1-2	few	TGTGCCAGCAGTAAGGGTGGGCAGCCGGCTAACTATGGCTACACCTTC	CASSKGGQPANYGYTF
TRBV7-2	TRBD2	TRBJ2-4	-	TGTGCCAGCAGCTTAAAGGGGAGGGACATTCAGTACTTC	CASSLKGRDIQYF
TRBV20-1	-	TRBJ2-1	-	TGCAGTGCTAGCCCCTCGACTTCTTATGAGCAGTTCTTC	CSASPSTSYEQFF
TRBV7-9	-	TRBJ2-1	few	TGTGCCAGCAGCCCTCCCGGTAGGGGCTCCTACAATGAGCAGTTCTTC	CASSPPGRGSYNEQFF
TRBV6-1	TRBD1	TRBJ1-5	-	TGTGCCAGCAGCTTCGACAGGGGCAATCAGCCCCAGCATTTT	CASSFDRGNQPQHF
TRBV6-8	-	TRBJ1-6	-	TGTGCCAGCAGTCTGGAGACGTCCACGTGGGGGTCAGAATCACCCCTCCACTTT	CASSLETSTWGSESPLHF
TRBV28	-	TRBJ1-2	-	TGTGCCAGCAGTATCCCGCGGACAGCCGGCTATGGCTACACCTTC	CASSIPRTAGYGYTF
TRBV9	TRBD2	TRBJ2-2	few	TGTGCCAGCAGCGTGGGACTAGCGGGAGACGGGGAGCTGTTTTTT	CASSVGLAGDGELFF
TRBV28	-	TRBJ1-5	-	TGTGCCAGCAGTATGCGGGCGACTCAGCCCCAGCATTTT	CASSMRATQPQHF
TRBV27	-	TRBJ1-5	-	TGTGCCAGCAGCCTTGGGGGGGCCATACTTCAGCCCCAGCATTTT	CASSLGGAILQPQHF
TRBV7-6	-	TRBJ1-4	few	TGTGCCTCTTGGGCCAGGGATCCTAATGAAAAACTGTTTTTT	CASWARDPNEKLFF
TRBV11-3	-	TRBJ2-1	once	TGTGCCAGCGGCCTTAGGGGGGGTAATGAGCAGTTCTTC	CASGLRGGNEQFF
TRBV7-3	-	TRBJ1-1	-	TGTGCCAGCAGCCCGGGAGGGGCCACTGAAGCTTTCTTT	CASSPGGATEAFF
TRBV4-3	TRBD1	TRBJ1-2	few	TGCGCCAGCAGCCAAGATTCCGACAGGGGCGGGTATGGCTACACCTTC	CASSQDSDRGGYGYTF
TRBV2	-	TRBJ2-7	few	TGTGCCAGCAGTGAATCGGGCCAGGGGCTCAAGGAGCAGTACTTC	CASSESGQGLKEQYF
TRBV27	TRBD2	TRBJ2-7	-	TGTGCCAGCAGTCCGCCGAGCGGGACTGCCTACGAGCAGTACTTC	CASSPPSGTAYEQYF
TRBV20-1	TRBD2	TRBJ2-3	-	TGCAGTGCTAGATATCTAGCGGGGGGAAGCACAGATACGCAGTATTTT	CSARYLAGGSTDTQYF
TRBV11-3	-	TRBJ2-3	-	TGTGCCAGCCGGAGGGGTAGCGGCACAGATACGCAGTATTTT	CASRRGSGTDTQYF
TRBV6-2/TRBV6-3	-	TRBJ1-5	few	TGTGCCAGCAGTTACCCCAACCAATATCAGCCCCAGCATTTT	CASSYPNQYQPQHF
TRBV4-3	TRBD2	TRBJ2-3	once	TGCGCCAGCAGCCAAGAAGGGCTAGCGGGGAGCACAGATACGCAGTATTTT	CASSQEGLAGSTDTQYF
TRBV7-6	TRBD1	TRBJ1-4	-	TGTGCCAGCAGCTTAGGACAGGGCCCTGAAAAACTGTTTTTT	CASSLGQGPEKLFF
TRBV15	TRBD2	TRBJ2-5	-	TGTGCCACCAGTCTAGCGGGGGGGGATGGAGAGACCCAGTACTTC	CATSLAGGDGETQYF
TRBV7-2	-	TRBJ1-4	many	TGTGCCAGCAGCTTAGCGGGACTGCGGGAAAAACTGTTTTTT	CASSLAGLREKLFF
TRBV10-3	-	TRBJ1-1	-	TGTGCCATCAGTGAGTCGGGCAGACGCACTGAAGCTTTCTTT	CAISESGRRTEAFF
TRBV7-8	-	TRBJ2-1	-	TGTGCCAGCAGCTTAGCGTACGCCTCCGAGCAGTTCTTC	CASSLAYASEQFF
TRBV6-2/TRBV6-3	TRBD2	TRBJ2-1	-	TGTGCCAGCAGCGGGACTAGCGGGGTATCAGACGAGCAGTTCTTC	CASSGTSGVSDEQFF
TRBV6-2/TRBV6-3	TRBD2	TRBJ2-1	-	TGTGCCAGCAGTTACGGTCGGGGGGATAGGTATGAGCAGTTCTTC	CASSYGRGDRYEQFF
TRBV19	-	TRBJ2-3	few	TGTGCCAGTAGTATAGGCGTCACAGATACGCAGTATTTT	CASSIGVTDTQYF
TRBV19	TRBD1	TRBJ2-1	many	TGTGCCAGTAGTATCCCCCCCACCGGGACAGAGGTCTACAATGAGCAGTTCTTC	CASSIPPTGTEVYNEQFF
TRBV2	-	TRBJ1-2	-	TGTGCCAGCAGTGAAGGGGGGCTCAGTAACTATGGCTACACCTTC	CASSEGGLSNYGYTF
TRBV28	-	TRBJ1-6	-	TGTGCCAGCTCCCAAACAGGGTTACCCTATAATTCACCCCTCCACTTT	CASSQTGLPYNSPLHF
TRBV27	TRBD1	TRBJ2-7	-	TGTGCCACTCGGACAGGGAGCTCCTACGAGCAGTACTTC	CATRTGSSYEQYF
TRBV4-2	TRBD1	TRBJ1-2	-	TGTGCCAGCAGCCAAGATTCAACAGGGGTATTCTATGGCTACACCTTC	CASSQDSTGVFYGYTF
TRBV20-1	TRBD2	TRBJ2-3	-	TGCAGTGCTAGACCTATATCGGGGGGGCTACGGGTAGATACGCAGTATTTT	CSARPISGGLRVDTQYF
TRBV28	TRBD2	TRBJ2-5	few	TGTGCCAGCAGGTCGGGGGGATCTTGGGAGACCCAGTACTTC	CASRSGGSWETQYF